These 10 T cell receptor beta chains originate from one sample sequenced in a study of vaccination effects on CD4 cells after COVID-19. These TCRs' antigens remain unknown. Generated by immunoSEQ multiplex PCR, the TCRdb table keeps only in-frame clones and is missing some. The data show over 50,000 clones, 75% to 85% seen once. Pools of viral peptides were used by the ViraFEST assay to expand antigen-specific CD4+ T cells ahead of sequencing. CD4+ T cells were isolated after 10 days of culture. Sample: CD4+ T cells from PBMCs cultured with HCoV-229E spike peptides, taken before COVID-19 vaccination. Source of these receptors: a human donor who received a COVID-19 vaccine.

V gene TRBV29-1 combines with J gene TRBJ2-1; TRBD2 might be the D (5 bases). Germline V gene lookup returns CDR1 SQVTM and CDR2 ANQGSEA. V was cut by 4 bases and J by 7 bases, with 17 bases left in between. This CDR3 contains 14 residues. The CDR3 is CSVGPRASSNEQFF. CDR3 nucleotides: TGCAGCGTTGGGCCCCGGGCTAGCTCAAATGAGCAGTTCTTC.

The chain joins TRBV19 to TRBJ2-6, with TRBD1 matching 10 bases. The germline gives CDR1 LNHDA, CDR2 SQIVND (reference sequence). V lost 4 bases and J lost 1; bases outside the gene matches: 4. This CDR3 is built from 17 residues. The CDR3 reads CASSTGTGASGANVLTF. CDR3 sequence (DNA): TGTGCCAGTAGTACCGGGACAGGGGCTTCTGGGGCCAACGTCCTGACTTTC.

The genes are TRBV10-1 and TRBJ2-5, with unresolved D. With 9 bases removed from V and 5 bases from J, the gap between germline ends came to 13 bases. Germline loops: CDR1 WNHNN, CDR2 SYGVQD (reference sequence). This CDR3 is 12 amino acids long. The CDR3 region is CARLQLGETQYF. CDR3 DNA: TGCGCCAGACTCCAGTTAGGGGAGACCCAGTACTTC.

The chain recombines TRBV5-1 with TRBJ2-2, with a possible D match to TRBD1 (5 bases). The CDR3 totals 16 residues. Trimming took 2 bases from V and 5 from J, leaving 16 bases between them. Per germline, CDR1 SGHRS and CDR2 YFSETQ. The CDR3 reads CASSLIGARETGELFF. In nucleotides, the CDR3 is TGCGCCAGCAGCTTAATAGGGGCGCGAGAGACCGGGGAGCTGTTTTTT.

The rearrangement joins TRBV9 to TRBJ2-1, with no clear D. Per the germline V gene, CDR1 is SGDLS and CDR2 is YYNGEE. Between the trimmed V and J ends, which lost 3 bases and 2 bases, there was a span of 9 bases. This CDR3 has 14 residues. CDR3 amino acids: CASSADLPYNEQFF. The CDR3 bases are TGTGCCAGCAGCGCCGACCTGCCCTACAATGAGCAGTTCTTC.

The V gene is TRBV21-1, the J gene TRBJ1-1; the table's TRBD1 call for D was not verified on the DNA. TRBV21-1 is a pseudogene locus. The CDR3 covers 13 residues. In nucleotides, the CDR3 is TGTGCCATCCTCGACAGGACGAACACTGAAGCTTTCTTT. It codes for CAILDRTNTEAFF.

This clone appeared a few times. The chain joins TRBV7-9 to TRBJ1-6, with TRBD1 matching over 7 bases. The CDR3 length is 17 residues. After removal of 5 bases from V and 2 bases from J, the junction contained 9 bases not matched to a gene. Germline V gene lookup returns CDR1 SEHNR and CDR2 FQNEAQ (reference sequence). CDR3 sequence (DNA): TGTGCCAGCAGCCTGGAAACAGGGGCCCCCTATAATTCACCCCTCCACTTT. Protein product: CASSLETGAPYNSPLHF.

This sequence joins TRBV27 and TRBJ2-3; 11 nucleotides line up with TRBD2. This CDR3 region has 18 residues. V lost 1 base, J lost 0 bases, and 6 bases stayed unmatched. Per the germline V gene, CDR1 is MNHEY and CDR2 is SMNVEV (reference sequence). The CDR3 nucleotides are TGTGCCAGCAGTTTATTACTAGCGGGGGCCTTTAGCACAGATACGCAGTATTTT. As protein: CASSLLLAGAFSTDTQYF.

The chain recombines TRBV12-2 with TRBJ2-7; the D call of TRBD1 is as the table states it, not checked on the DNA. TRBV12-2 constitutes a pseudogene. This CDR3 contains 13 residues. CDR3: CASRGQGVYEQYV. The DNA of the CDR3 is TGTGCAAGTCGCGGACAGGGGGTGTACGAGCAGTACGTC.

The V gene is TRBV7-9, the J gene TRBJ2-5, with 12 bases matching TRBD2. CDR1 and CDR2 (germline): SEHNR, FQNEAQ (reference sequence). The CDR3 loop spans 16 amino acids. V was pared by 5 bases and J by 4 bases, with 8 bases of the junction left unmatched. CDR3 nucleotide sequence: TGTGCCAGCAGCCCACCGGGACTAGCGGGCGTAGAGACCCAGTACTTC. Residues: CASSPPGLAGVETQYF.